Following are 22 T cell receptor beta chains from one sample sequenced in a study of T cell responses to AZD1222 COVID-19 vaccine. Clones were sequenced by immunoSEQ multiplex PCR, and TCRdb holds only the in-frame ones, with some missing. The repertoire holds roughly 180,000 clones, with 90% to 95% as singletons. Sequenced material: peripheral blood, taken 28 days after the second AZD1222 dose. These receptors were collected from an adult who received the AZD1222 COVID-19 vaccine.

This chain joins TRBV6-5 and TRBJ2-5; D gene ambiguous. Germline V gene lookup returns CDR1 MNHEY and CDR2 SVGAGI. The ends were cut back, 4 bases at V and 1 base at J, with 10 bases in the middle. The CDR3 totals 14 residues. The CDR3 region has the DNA TGTGCCAGCAGTTCTCGAGGATCCCAAGAGACCCAGTACTTC. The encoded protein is CASSSRGSQETQYF.

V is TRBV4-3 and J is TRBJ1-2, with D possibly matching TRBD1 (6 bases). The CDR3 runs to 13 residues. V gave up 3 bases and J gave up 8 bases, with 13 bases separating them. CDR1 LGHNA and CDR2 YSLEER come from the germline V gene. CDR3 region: CASSQGDTLGYTF. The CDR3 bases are TGCGCCAGCAGCCAGGGGGACACTCTAGGCTACACCTTC.

The CDR3 bases are TGTGCCAGCAGCGATTCCATTGGACCCCTGAACACTGAAGCTTTCTTT. Encoded protein: CASSDSIGPLNTEAFF. This chain uses TRBV9 with TRBJ1-1, with unresolved D. With 3 bases removed from V and 0 bases from J, the gap between germline ends came to 15 bases. Germline CDR1 SGDLS, CDR2 YYNGEE. The CDR3 has 16 amino acids. Supplemented by reference TRBV9 and TRBJ1-1, the full variable domain reads DSGVTQTPKHLITATGQRVTLRCSPRSGDLSVYWYQQSLDQGLQFLIQYYNGEERAKGNILERFSAQQFPDLHSELNLSSLELGDSALYFCASSDSIGPLNTEAFFGQGTRLTVV.

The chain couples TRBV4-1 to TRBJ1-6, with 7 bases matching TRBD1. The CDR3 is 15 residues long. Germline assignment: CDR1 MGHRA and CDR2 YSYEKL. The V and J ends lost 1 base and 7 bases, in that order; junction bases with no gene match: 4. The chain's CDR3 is CASSQVGTVNSPLHF. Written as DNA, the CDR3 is TGCGCCAGCAGCCAAGTAGGGACAGTAAATTCACCCCTCCACTTT.

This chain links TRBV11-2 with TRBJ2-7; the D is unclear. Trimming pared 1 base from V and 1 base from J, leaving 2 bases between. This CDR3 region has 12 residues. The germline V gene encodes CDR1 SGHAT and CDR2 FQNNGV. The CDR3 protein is CASSLASYEQYF. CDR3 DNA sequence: TGTGCCAGCAGCTTAGCTTCCTACGAGCAGTACTTC.

CDR3 protein: CASSYSWGRTGELFF. The CDR3 nucleotides are TGTGCCAGCAGTTACTCCTGGGGACGCACCGGGGAGCTGTTTTTT. The chain has TRBV6-5 and TRBJ2-2; D is tentatively TRBD1 or TRBD2 (5 bases each). The CDR3 totals 15 residues. The V end was cut by 0 bases, the J end by 4 bases, with 9 bases between. Germline V gene data show CDR1 as MNHEY and CDR2 as SVGAGI.

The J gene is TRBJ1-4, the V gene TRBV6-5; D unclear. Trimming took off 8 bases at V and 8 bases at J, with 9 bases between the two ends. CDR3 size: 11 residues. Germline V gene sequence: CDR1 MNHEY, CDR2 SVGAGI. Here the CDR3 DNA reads TGTGCCAGCGGAAGGTCGGAAAAACTGTTTTTT. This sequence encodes CASGRSEKLFF.

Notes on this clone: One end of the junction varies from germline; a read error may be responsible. The CDR3: CASGVSTEAGPF. The CDR3 nucleotides are TGTGCCAGCGGCGTATCGACCGAGGCTGGGCCCTTT. The rearrangement uses TRBV28 and TRBJ1-5; D uncertain. Germline CDR1 is MDHEN and CDR2 is SYDVKM. The CDR3 is 12 residues long. The whole variable domain, filled in from reference TRBV28 and TRBJ1-5, reads DVKVTQSSRYLVKRTGEKVFLECVQDMDHENMFWYRQDPGLGLRLIYFSYDVKMKEKGDIPEGYSVSREKKERFSLILESASTNQTSMYLCASGVSTEAGPFGDGTRLSIL.

CDR3 region: CASSYSGPIKQYF. CDR3 nucleotide sequence: TGTGCCAGCAGTTACTCGGGACCGATCAAGCAGTACTTC. The V gene is TRBV6-7, the J gene TRBJ2-7; D is possibly TRBD1 or TRBD2 (5 bases each). TRBV6-7 has ORF status, its function being uncertain. V shed 0 bases and J shed 8 bases, with 11 bases lying between them. This CDR3 spans 13 amino acids.

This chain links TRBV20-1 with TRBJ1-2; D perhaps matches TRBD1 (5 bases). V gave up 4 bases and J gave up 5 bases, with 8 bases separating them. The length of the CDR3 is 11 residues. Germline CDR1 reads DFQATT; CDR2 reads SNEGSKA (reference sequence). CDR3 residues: CSAMGPYGYTF. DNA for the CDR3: TGCAGTGCTATGGGGCCGTATGGCTACACCTTC.

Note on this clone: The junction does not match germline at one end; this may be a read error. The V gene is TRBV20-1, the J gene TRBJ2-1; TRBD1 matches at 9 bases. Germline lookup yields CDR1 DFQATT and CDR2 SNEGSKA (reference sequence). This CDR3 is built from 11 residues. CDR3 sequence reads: CSANTGTGKIF. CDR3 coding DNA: TGCAGTGCGAACACCGGGACAGGGAAGATCTTC.

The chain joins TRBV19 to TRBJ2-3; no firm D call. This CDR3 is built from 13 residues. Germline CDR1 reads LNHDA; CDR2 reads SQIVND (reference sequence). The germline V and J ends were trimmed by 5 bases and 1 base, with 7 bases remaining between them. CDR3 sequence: CASSPGGTDTQYF. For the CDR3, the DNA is TGTGCCAGTAGTCCGGGCGGCACAGATACGCAGTATTTT.

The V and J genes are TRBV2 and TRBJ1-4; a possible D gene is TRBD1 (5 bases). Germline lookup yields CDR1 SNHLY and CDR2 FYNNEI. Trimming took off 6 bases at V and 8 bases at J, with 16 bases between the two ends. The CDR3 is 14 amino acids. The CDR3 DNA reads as TGTGCCAGCAGGCAGGGACGAGTCGTAGAAAAACTGTTTTTT. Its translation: CASRQGRVVEKLFF.

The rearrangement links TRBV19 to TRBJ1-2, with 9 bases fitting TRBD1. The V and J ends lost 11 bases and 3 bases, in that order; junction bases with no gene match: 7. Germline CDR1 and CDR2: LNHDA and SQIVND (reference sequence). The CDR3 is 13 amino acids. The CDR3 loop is CAARNRGHYGYTF. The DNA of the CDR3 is TGTGCCGCGAGAAACAGGGGGCACTATGGCTACACCTTC.

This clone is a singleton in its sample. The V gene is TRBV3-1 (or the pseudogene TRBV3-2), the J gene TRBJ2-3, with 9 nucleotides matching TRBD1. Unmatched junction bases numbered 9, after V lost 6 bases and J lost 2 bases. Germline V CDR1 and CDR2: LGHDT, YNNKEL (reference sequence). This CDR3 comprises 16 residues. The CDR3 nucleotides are TGTGCCAGCAGTCCTTGGAGGGACAGGGACACAGATACGCAGTATTTT. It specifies CASSPWRDRDTDTQYF.

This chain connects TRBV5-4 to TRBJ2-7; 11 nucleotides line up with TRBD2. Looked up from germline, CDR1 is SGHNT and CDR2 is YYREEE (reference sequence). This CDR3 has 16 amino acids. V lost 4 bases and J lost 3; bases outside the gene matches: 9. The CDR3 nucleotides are TGTGCCAGCAGCCTAGGACTAGCGGGTTCAAACTACGAGCAGTACTTC. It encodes CASSLGLAGSNYEQYF.

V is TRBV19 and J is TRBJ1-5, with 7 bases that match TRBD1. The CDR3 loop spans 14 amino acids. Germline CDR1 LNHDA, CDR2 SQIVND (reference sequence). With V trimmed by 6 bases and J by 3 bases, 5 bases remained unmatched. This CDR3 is CASSPDRNNQPQHF. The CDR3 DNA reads TGTGCCAGTAGCCCGGACAGGAACAATCAGCCCCAGCATTTT.

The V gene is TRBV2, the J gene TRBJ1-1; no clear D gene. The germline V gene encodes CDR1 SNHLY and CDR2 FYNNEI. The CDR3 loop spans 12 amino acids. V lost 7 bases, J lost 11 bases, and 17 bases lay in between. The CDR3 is CASIIGQERAFF. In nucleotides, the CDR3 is TGTGCCAGCATCATAGGGCAGGAGCGGGCTTTCTTT.

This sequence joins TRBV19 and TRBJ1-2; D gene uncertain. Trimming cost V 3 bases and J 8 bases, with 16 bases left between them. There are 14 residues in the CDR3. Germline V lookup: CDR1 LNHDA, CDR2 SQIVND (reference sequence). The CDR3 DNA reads TGTGCCAGTAGTATTAGTATGTGGGAAGGAGGCTACACCTTC. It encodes CASSISMWEGGYTF.

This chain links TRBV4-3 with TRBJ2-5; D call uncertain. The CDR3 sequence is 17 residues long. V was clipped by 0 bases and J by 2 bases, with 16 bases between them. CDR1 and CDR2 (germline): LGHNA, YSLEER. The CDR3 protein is CASSQEIRASRQETQYF. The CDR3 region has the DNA TGCGCCAGCAGCCAAGAGATTAGGGCTAGTAGACAAGAGACCCAGTACTTC.

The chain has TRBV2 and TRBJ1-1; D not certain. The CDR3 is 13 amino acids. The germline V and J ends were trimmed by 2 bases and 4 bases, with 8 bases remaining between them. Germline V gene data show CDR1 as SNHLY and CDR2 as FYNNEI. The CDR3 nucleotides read TGTGCCAGCAGTGAAAGGGAAGGCACTGAAGCTTTCTTT. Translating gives CASSEREGTEAFF. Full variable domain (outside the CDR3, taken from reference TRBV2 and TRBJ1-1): EPEVTQTPSHQVTQMGQEVILRCVPISNHLYFYWYRQILGQKVEFLVSFYNNEISEKSEIFDDQFSVERPDGSNFTLKIRSTKLEDSAMYFCASSEREGTEAFFGQGTRLTVV.

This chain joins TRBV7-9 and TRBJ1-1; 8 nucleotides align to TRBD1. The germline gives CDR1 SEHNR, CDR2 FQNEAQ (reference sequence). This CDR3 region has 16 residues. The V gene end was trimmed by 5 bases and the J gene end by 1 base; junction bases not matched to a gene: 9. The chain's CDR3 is CASSRGQGPWNTEAFF. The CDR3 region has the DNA TGTGCCAGCAGCCGCGGACAGGGTCCTTGGAACACTGAAGCTTTCTTT.